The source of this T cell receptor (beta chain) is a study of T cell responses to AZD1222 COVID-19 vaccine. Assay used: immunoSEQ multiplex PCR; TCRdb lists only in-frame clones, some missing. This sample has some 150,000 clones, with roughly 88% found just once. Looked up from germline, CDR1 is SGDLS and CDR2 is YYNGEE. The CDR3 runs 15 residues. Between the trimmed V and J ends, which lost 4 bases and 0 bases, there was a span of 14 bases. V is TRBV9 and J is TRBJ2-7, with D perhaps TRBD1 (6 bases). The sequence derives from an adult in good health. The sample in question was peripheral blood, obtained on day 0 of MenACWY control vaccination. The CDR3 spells CASSYRDTLSYEQYF. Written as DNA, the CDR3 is TGTGCCAGCAGCTACCGGGACACCCTCTCCTACGAGCAGTACTTC.